The rows below give T cell receptor beta chains drawn from one sample of a study of blood T cells in healthy people across ages. TCRdb called the 5' RACE reads again in MiXCR, with one record for every CDR3 protein. Of hundreds of thousands of distinct CDR3 sequences in the sample, more than 40% are singletons; the top ten hold roughly 31%. Sequences were obtained from blood. These receptor sequences come from a woman aged 55-69 years in good health. Both conserved end residues are part of each CDR3. A D gene is named only where the DNA matches it firmly. Clone size is given for some rows only: seen once, a few or many times, or a class if the clone is expanded.

>TRBV9|few|TRBJ2-1|TRBD1
CASSVMGQGLGGHNDGEQFF
TGTGCCAGCAGCGTAATGGGACAGGGGTTGGGCGGCCATAATGACGGTGAGCAGTTCTTC
>TRBV12-3/TRBV12-4|few|TRBJ2-7|TRBD1
CASSPRDRMDYEQYF
TGTGCCAGCAGTCCCCGGGACAGGATGGACTACGAGCAGTACTTC
>TRBV7-9|.|TRBJ2-1|.
CASSSSAVSDEQFF
TGCGCCAGCAGCTCCTCAGCGGTCTCTGATGAGCAGTTCTTC
>TRBV29-1|.|TRBJ1-3|TRBD1
CSVRTGAGNTIYF
TGCAGCGTTCGTACAGGGGCTGGAAACACCATATATTTT
>TRBV7-2|.|TRBJ2-1|TRBD1
CASRLEGQGTSNEQFF
TGTGCCAGCAGGTTAGAGGGACAGGGGACTTCCAATGAGCAGTTCTTC
>TRBV7-3|few|TRBJ1-6|.
CASSSTVTGNSPLHF
TGTGCCAGCAGCTCAACAGTGACGGGGAATTCACCCCTCCACTTT
>TRBV25-1|.|TRBJ2-7|TRBD1
CASKGTGESYEQYF
TGTGCCAGCAAAGGGACAGGGGAGTCCTACGAGCAGTACTTC
>TRBV6-2/TRBV6-3|.|TRBJ2-1|TRBD2
CASSQAGGLNEQFF
TGTGCCAGCAGTCAAGCGGGAGGGTTGAATGAGCAGTTCTTC
>TRBV25-1|.|TRBJ1-4|TRBD1
CASSDWGLRGRGEKLFF
TGTGCCAGCAGTGATTGGGGCCTCAGGGGGCGCGGTGAAAAACTGTTTTTT
>TRBV4-3|.|TRBJ2-3|.
CASSQDLVRGDTQYF
TGCGCCAGCAGCCAAGATCTGGTCCGGGGGGATACGCAGTATTTT
>TRBV20-1|.|TRBJ2-7|TRBD2
CSARGLAVYEQYF
TGCAGTGCTAGAGGCCTAGCGGTCTACGAGCAGTACTTC
>TRBV19|.|TRBJ2-7|TRBD1
CATRTGIFYEQYF
TGTGCCACTCGGACAGGGATATTCTACGAGCAGTACTTC
>TRBV6-5|.|TRBJ2-1|.
CASISSGFNEQFF
TGTGCCAGCATTTCATCCGGATTCAATGAGCAATTCTTC
>TRBV6-2/TRBV6-3|.|TRBJ1-1|.
CASREQGVVTEAFF
TGTGCCAGCAGAGAGCAGGGTGTTGTGACTGAAGCTTTCTTT